A selection of T cell receptor beta chains follows, all from one sample in a study of OX40 agonist ivuxolimab in advanced cancers. Clones were sequenced by immunoSEQ multiplex PCR, and TCRdb holds only the in-frame ones, with some missing. The sample has 25,000 to 35,000 clones; 84% are singletons. The input for sequencing was CD4+ or CD8+ T cells sorted from blood, taken in a trial of the OX40 agonist ivuxolimab. The receptor set was obtained from an adult with an advanced solid tumor such as melanoma, head and neck, liver or kidney cancer. Both conserved end residues are part of each CDR3. A D gene is named only where the DNA matches it firmly.

J gene	V gene	CDR3 length	D gene	CDR3 protein
TRBJ2-1	TRBV19	15	.	CASSQRGSSYNEQFF
TRBJ2-1	TRBV2	12	.	CASKGRYNEQFF
TRBJ1-1	TRBV7-3	14	TRBD1	CASSLKGQGTEAFF
TRBJ2-3	TRBV5-4	16	TRBD2	CASGNGAGVGTDTQYF
TRBJ2-3	TRBV28	14	TRBD1	CASRRTGGRDTQYF
TRBJ1-2	TRBV5-1	14	.	CASSPSWGENGYTF
TRBJ1-4	TRBV11-2	15	.	CASSLEGGDREKLFF
TRBJ2-7	TRBV10-3	18	.	CAISPDSRMGPSYYEQYF
TRBJ2-7	TRBV7-9	12	.	CASSFGVYEQYF
TRBJ1-4	TRBV9	15	TRBD1	CASSPGQGAQEKLFF
TRBJ2-5	TRBV9	15	TRBD2	CASSVTSGGRETQYF
TRBJ2-7	TRBV11-2	13	.	CASSPATGFEQYF
TRBJ1-3	TRBV10-3	18	.	CAISEIGVGGITGNTIYF
TRBJ2-2	TRBV9	15	.	CASREGALGTGELFF
TRBJ2-5	TRBV7-6	20	TRBD2	CASSLASVAGGRHDFETQYF
TRBJ2-1	TRBV6-1	13	TRBD1	CASNGRGYNEQFF
TRBJ2-7	TRBV7-9	16	.	CASSPRQGSASYEQYF
TRBJ2-1	TRBV4-1	15	TRBD1	CASSQTGASYNEQFF
TRBJ1-1	TRBV6-5	14	.	CASSYSDGYTEAFF
TRBJ1-5	TRBV7-9	16	.	CASSFSGTGVNQPQHF
TRBJ2-7	TRBV2	15	TRBD1	CASSEETGASYEQYF
TRBJ1-1	TRBV9	14	.	CASSVDGGNTEAFF
TRBJ1-6	TRBV28	14	TRBD1	CASSLRTGSSPLHF
TRBJ1-6	TRBV9	15	.	CASSAWDGNNSPLHF
TRBJ1-1	TRBV5-1	15	.	CASSLYVALNTEAFF
TRBJ2-1	TRBV7-9	14	.	CASSYPVRGSEQFF
TRBJ2-7	TRBV30	12	.	CAWSVAGYEQYF
TRBJ1-1	TRBV6-4	13	.	CASSDQESTEAFF
TRBJ2-7	TRBV2	14	TRBD1	CASGDLGQGYEQYF
TRBJ2-1	TRBV4-1	13	.	CASSQGPGDEQFF
TRBJ1-1	TRBV4-1	11	.	CASSLGPEAFF
TRBJ2-3	TRBV5-4	15	TRBD2	CASSPGLADTDTQYF
TRBJ1-2	TRBV4-1	16	.	CASSPSPGHSSYGYTF
TRBJ2-1	TRBV9	16	.	CASSVGDSWSYNEQFF
TRBJ1-5	TRBV6-1	14	TRBD1	CASSKQGAAQPQHF
TRBJ2-1	TRBV5-1	13	.	CASSFNPDLPRFF
TRBJ2-7	TRBV28	11	.	CASSWGYEQYF
TRBJ2-3	TRBV29-1	15	TRBD2	CSVEDLGRVTDTQYF
TRBJ2-7	TRBV19	14	TRBD1	CASSPGTGGYEQYF
TRBJ2-1	TRBV6-1	13	.	CASTSWRVNEQFF
TRBJ2-2	TRBV2	15	.	CASSGDSSNTGELFF
TRBJ1-4	TRBV30	13	TRBD1	CAWSPGQNEKLFF
TRBJ2-7	TRBV10-1	12	.	CARFDPTYEQYF
TRBJ2-3	TRBV9	15	TRBD1	CASSAPGRGQDTQYF
TRBJ1-2	TRBV7-9	15	TRBD1	CASSDQGQGFYGYTF
TRBJ1-1	TRBV7-9	12	.	CASTFSNTEAFF
TRBJ1-1	TRBV9	14	.	CASSPRLGGYEAFF
TRBJ2-6	TRBV5-1	17	TRBD1	CASSLGTGVTGANVLTF
TRBJ2-3	TRBV18	14	.	CASSPQGGTDTQYF